This T cell receptor beta chain derives from a study of OX40 agonist ivuxolimab in advanced cancers. With respect to the entire study: Ivuxolimab was an agonistic, fully human IgG2 monoclonal antibody directed against OX40 (CD134), a costimulatory receptor. Intravenous ivuxolimab was administered to patients every 2 weeks at six dose levels: 0.01, 0.1, 0.3, 1.5, 3 and 10 mg/kg. Partial responses occurred in three dose-escalation patients, of whom one had hepatocellular carcinoma and two had cutaneous melanoma. Of the approximately 53 patients in dose escalation, about 20 had hepatocellular carcinoma, some 15 had melanoma, 9 had renal cell carcinoma and 9 had head and neck cancer. The paper reports the monotherapy dose-escalation portion (N = 52 patients) of the phase I ivuxolimab trial. Patients were allowed to have had prior anti-PD-1, anti-PD-L1 or anti-CTLA-4 therapy, and roughly 40% of the dose-escalation patients had been treated with checkpoint inhibitors. Peripheral TCRbeta sequencing aimed to test whether ivuxolimab altered TCR sequence diversity and caused clonal T-cell expansion. A male proportion of around 83% and a mean age of around 60 years, ranging from roughly 20 to 80, were recorded for the dose-escalation cohort. The paper as a whole reports these results and caveats: In the 0.1-3.0 mg/kg groups, partial responders were among the patients with the lowest normalized peripheral clonal expansion, particularly in CD8+ T cells. Low levels of normalized T-cell clonal expansion were also seen in some patients who did not respond. At doses of 0.1 to 3.0 mg/kg, clonal expansion of both CD4+ and CD8+ T cells in blood was seen between baseline and week 6. On average, CD8+ T cells showed more expanded clones than CD4+ T cells after ivuxolimab. Antigen specificity was not determined for the clonally expanded peripheral T cells.

The trial excluded patients who had a history of autoimmune disease or who were on systemic immunosuppression. Peripheral blood for TCR sequencing was drawn from every dose cohort at baseline, at cycle 4 day 1 and at cycle 7 day 1. The samples were taken from a phase I, first-in-human, multicenter, open-label dose-escalation trial of ivuxolimab. Adults with locally advanced or metastatic head and neck squamous cell, hepatocellular, melanoma or renal cell carcinoma were enrolled in the trial. Before TCR sequencing, CD4+ T cells and CD8+ T cells from peripheral blood were sorted into separate populations. The CDR3 covers 16 residues, taking in both the cysteine and the phenylalanine. Only the CDR3 region is kept as DNA, spanning 48 bases read in frame from base 1. CDR1 and CDR2 are read off the germline V gene as ENHRY and SYGVKD. Germline trimming: 0 bases from V, 5 bases from J; junction bases outside gene matches: 5.

Genomic DNA was extracted from sorted cells for sequencing of the TCRbeta CDR3 region. The immunoSEQ Assay was used to sequence the TCRbeta CDR3 regions. TCRdb obtained this table from immuneACCESS and retained in-frame rearrangements with V and J assigned. These tables miss some clones; where compared with another copy, unresolved V genes account for less than half of the shortfall, and the remainder is unexplained. Present in this sample are about 80,000 clones, 85% to 90% of which were seen just once. 10% to 15% of the sample belongs to the ten largest clones. In regard to this clone: Its antigen is not yet known. It has no much larger one-base neighbor in the sample; base qualities were not kept.

This clonotype was sampled from an adult with an advanced solid tumor such as melanoma, head and neck, liver or kidney cancer. The chain couples TRBV10-3 to TRBJ2-2, and TRBD1 matches 8 of the central bases. This material consisted of CD4+ or CD8+ T cells sorted from blood, taken in a trial of the OX40 agonist ivuxolimab. CDR3 sequence: CAISESSRGRTGELFF. At the DNA level, the sequence is TGTGCCATCAGTGAGTCTTCCAGGGGGCGGACCGGGGAGCTGTTTTTT.